This T cell receptor (beta chain) came from a study of cytomegalovirus exposure and HLA in healthy donors. General study findings and limits: The analysis excluded some indistinguishable V segments, including TRBV6-2 and TRBV6-3. Other equally common chains were less clonally expanded than HLA-associated TCR beta chains, a later analysis showed.

Primers included in the PCR were 60 Vbeta and 13 Jbeta primers. Generated by immunoSEQ multiplex PCR, the TCRdb table keeps only in-frame clones and is missing some. The table for this sample gives approximately 150,000 clones. Germline CDR1 and CDR2: ENHRY and SYGVKD. The CDR3 runs to 13 residues. Trimming shortened V by 5 bases and J by 1 base, and 9 bases separated the two germline ends. With regard to this clone: What it binds is unknown.

Sequencing was done on a sample of PBMCs. The genes are TRBV10-3 and TRBJ2-7; TRBD1 is a possible D gene (6 bases). The clonotype originates from a woman in her fifties or sixties in good health and CMV-seronegative. As DNA, the CDR3 is TGTGCCATCAGTCGGGACATTTCCTACGAGCAGTACTTC. Amino acid sequence: CAISRDISYEQYF.